The 29 T cell receptor beta chains below were found in one sample sequenced in a study of vaccination effects on CD4 cells after COVID-19. No antigen is known for these receptors. Generated by immunoSEQ multiplex PCR, the TCRdb table keeps only in-frame clones and is missing some. Of 25,000 to 30,000 clones listed, around 75% are singletons. Pools of viral peptides were used by the ViraFEST assay to expand antigen-specific CD4+ T cells ahead of sequencing. The culture ran for 10 days, and then CD4+ T cells were isolated. Vaccinated participants had no history of SARS-CoV-2 infection and tested negative for nucleocapsid antibodies. The sample consisted of CD4+ T cells from PBMCs cultured with SARS-CoV-2 spike peptides, taken before COVID-19 vaccination. The receptors here all came from a human donor who received a COVID-19 vaccine.

The CDR3 loop is CASSLTYFRGRMDSNQPQHF. The CDR3 region has the DNA TGTGCCAGCAGTCTTACTTACTTCAGGGGGCGAATGGATAGCAATCAGCCCCAGCATTTT. The chain joins TRBV2 to TRBJ1-5, with TRBD1 identical over 8 bases. There are 20 residues in the CDR3. Germline CDR1 and CDR2: SNHLY and FYNNEI. Unmatched junction bases numbered 18, after V lost 5 bases and J lost 0 bases.

The V gene is TRBV27, the J gene TRBJ1-1, with D maybe TRBD1 (5 bases). The CDR3 has 15 amino acids. V lost 5 bases, J lost 6 bases, and 19 bases lay in between. Germline V gene lookup returns CDR1 MNHEY and CDR2 SMNVEV (reference sequence). CDR3 sequence reads: CASSPRPQGWSEAFF. The CDR3 DNA sequence: TGTGCCAGCAGTCCACGACCCCAGGGCTGGTCTGAAGCTTTCTTT.

The gene calls are TRBV5-1 and TRBJ1-2; D possibly corresponds to TRBD1 (6 bases). Germline loops: CDR1 SGHRS, CDR2 YFSETQ. Trimming removed 5 bases from V and 6 bases from J, with 14 bases in between. This CDR3 has 13 amino acids. CDR3 protein: CASRPDRYDGYTF. The DNA of the CDR3 is TGCGCCAGCAGACCTGACAGGTACGATGGCTACACCTTC.

By sample share, this clone is medium-sized (0.01 to 0.1%). The chain recombines TRBV10-3 with TRBJ2-5, with D perhaps TRBD1 (5 bases). From germline, CDR1 is ENHRY and CDR2 SYGVKD. The V gene lost 2 bases and the J gene lost 5 bases, with 9 bases spanning the gap. CDR3 length: 13 residues. The CDR3 loop reads CAISEGQGETQYF. The CDR3 DNA follows: TGTGCCATCAGTGAGGGTCAGGGCGAGACCCAGTACTTC.

This clone has just a few counts. The chain carries TRBV18 and TRBJ2-7; 13 bases match TRBD2. Germline loops: CDR1 KGHSH, CDR2 LQKENI. The CDR3 covers 15 residues. V lost 4 bases to trimming and J lost 2 bases; unmatched junction nucleotides: 2. The CDR3 reads CASSQGLAGPYEQYF. The CDR3 nucleotides are TGTGCCAGCTCACAGGGACTAGCGGGACCCTACGAGCAGTACTTC.

The chain employs TRBV12-5 and TRBJ1-2; 9 bases match TRBD1. The V and J ends lost 2 bases and 1 base, in that order; junction bases with no gene match: 5. Germline assignment: CDR1 LGHNT and CDR2 FRNRAP. The CDR3 sequence is 16 residues long. Here the CDR3 reads CASGLPLTGGNYGYTF. For the CDR3, the DNA is TGTGCTAGTGGTTTGCCACTGACAGGGGGTAACTATGGCTACACCTTC. Full variable domain (remainder filled in from reference TRBV12-5 and TRBJ1-2): DARVTQTPRHKVTEMGQEVTMRCQPILGHNTVFWYRQTMMQGLELLAYFRNRAPLDDSGMPKDRFSAEMPDATLATLKIQPSEPRDSAVYFCASGLPLTGGNYGYTFGSGTRLTVV.

V is TRBV28 and J is TRBJ1-2, with 9 bases that match TRBD1. The CDR3 length is 15 residues. The trim removed 0 bases at V and 3 bases at J, leaving 2 bases unmatched. Germline V CDR1 and CDR2: MDHEN, SYDVKM. CDR3 DNA: TGTGCCAGCAGTTTATGGTGGGACAGGGACTATGGCTACACCTTC. This encodes CASSLWWDRDYGYTF.

This chain links TRBV2 with TRBJ1-1; D unclear. This CDR3 has 15 residues. From germline, CDR1 is SNHLY and CDR2 FYNNEI. V shed 1 base and J shed 10 bases, with 19 bases lying between them. CDR3 coding DNA: TGTGCCAGCAGTGAAGGGCTGGCAGGCCGAGCATCAGCTTTCTTT. Protein sequence: CASSEGLAGRASAFF.

V and J are TRBV11-2 and TRBJ2-5; 15 bases match TRBD2. V lost 0 bases to trimming and J lost 12 bases; unmatched junction nucleotides: 5. The CDR3 sequence is 15 residues long. Germline CDR1 SGHAT, CDR2 FQNNGV. The CDR3: CASSLDGLAGGPEYF. The CDR3 DNA follows: TGTGCCAGCAGCTTAGACGGACTAGCGGGGGGGCCGGAGTACTTC.

This chain connects TRBV7-2 to TRBJ2-5, with 9 bases that match TRBD2. V dropped 1 base and J dropped 2; count of bases not matched to a gene: 5. The CDR3 spans 16 residues. From germline, CDR1 is SGHTA and CDR2 FQGNSA. The CDR3 sequence: CASSLVSGGLQETQYF. The DNA for the CDR3 is TGTGCCAGCAGCTTAGTTAGCGGGGGTTTACAAGAGACCCAGTACTTC. Complete variable domain (other parts from reference TRBV7-2 and TRBJ2-5): GAGVSQSPSNKVTEKGKDVELRCDPISGHTALYWYRQSLGQGLEFLIYFQGNSAPDKSGLPSDRFSAERTGGSVSTLTIQRTQQEDSAVYLCASSLVSGGLQETQYFGPGTRLLVL.

V gene TRBV6-5 combines with J gene TRBJ2-5; D remains ambiguous. The CDR3 runs to 12 residues. Germline loops: CDR1 MNHEY, CDR2 SVGAGI. V lost 4 bases and J lost 5, with 8 bases in between. CDR3 residues: CASSLGWETQYF. The CDR3 coding sequence is TGTGCCAGCAGTTTAGGGTGGGAGACCCAGTACTTC.

DNA for the CDR3: TGTGCCAGCAGTTTCGCAGGGAGAGAGACCCAGTACTTC. Its translation: CASSFAGRETQYF. The chain employs TRBV12-3 or TRBV12-4 and TRBJ2-5; either TRBD1 or TRBD2 may supply D (5 bases each). Deletions cut 3 bases from V and 4 bases from J, with 9 bases between. The CDR3 runs to 13 residues.

The genes are TRBV7-2 and TRBJ2-2; perhaps TRBD1 as D (7 bases). Trimming left V 3 bases short and J 9 bases short, with 11 bases between. The CDR3 has 13 amino acids. The germline gives CDR1 SGHTA, CDR2 FQGNSA. In nucleotides, the CDR3 is TGTGCCAGCAGCTTGCAGGGGGGAAGGGAGCTGTTTTTT. This translates into CASSLQGGRELFF.

This chain connects TRBV5-1 to TRBJ1-6; D call uncertain. CDR3 size: 16 residues. V lost 4 bases, J lost 6 bases, and 17 bases lay in between. Germline-derived CDR1 and CDR2 are SGHRS and YFSETQ. In nucleotides, the CDR3 is TGCGCCAGCAGCAATGAACGGGTGAATCTTAATTCACCCCTCCACTTT. Translating it yields CASSNERVNLNSPLHF. The full variable domain, with the rest looked up from reference TRBV5-1 and TRBJ1-6, is KAGVTQTPRYLIKTRGQQVTLSCSPISGHRSVSWYQQTPGQGLQFLFEYFSETQRNKGNFPGRFSGRQFSNSRSEMNVSTLELGDSALYLCASSNERVNLNSPLHFGNGTRLTVT.

The chain links TRBV28 to TRBJ1-5; 8 bases agree with TRBD1. Germline loops: CDR1 MDHEN, CDR2 SYDVKM. J lost 2 bases, V lost 6 bases, and 6 bases had no gene match. The CDR3 totals 15 residues. The CDR3 spells CASSNRGFGNQPQHF. The CDR3 DNA follows: TGTGCCAGCAGCAACAGGGGGTTTGGCAATCAGCCCCAGCATTTT.

CDR3 sequence reads: CASSLATGGGYTDTQYF. As DNA, the CDR3 is TGTGCCAGCAGCTTGGCGACGGGGGGCGGCTACACAGATACGCAGTATTTT. V usage is TRBV5-4 and J usage is TRBJ2-3, with D tentatively TRBD2 (7 bases). Germline V gene lookup returns CDR1 SGHNT and CDR2 YYREEE (reference sequence). Between the trimmed V and J ends, which lost 0 bases and 2 bases, there was a span of 16 bases. This CDR3 comprises 17 residues.

This chain joins TRBV18 and TRBJ2-1; maybe TRBD1 (6 bases). The CDR3 is 15 residues long. Germline V gives CDR1 KGHSH, CDR2 LQKENI. V was trimmed by 2 bases and J by 4 bases, leaving 12 bases between them. The CDR3 loop is CASSPGQNIYNEQFF. For the CDR3, the DNA is TGTGCCAGCTCACCAGGACAGAACATTTACAATGAGCAGTTCTTC. Drawing the rest from reference TRBV18 and TRBJ2-1, the complete variable domain is NAGVMQNPRHLVRRRGQEARLRCSPMKGHSHVYWYRQLPEEGLKFMVYLQKENIIDESGMPKERFSAEFPKEGPSILRIQQVVRGDSAAYFCASSPGQNIYNEQFFGPGTRLTVL.

In this sample, this clone turned up a few times. The chain has TRBV6-1 and TRBJ2-7, with no clear D. This CDR3 has 11 amino acids. The ends were cut back, 5 bases at V and 4 bases at J, with 6 bases in the middle. The germline CDR1 and CDR2 sequences are MNHNS and SASEGT. The CDR3 loop reads CASSTNYEQYF. The CDR3 coding sequence is TGTGCCAGCAGTACAAATTACGAGCAGTACTTC.

V usage is TRBV4-1 and J usage is TRBJ2-6, with D possibly matching TRBD1 (6 bases). Germline-derived CDR1 and CDR2 are MGHRA and YSYEKL. The V end was cut by 0 bases, the J end by 4 bases, with 10 bases between. CDR3 length equals 16 residues. The CDR3 nucleotides are TGCGCCAGCAGCCAAGATCAGGGGAGCGGGGCCAACGTCCTGACTTTC. The encoded protein is CASSQDQGSGANVLTF.

The chain uses TRBV28 and TRBJ2-3, with unresolved D. The CDR3 totals 18 residues. The V end lost 3 bases, the J end lost 0 bases, and 19 bases lay between the germline ends. CDR1 and CDR2 from the germline V gene are MDHEN and SYDVKM. The CDR3 DNA reads as TGTGCCAGCAGTTTCCTCTTAACCGAGCCTTCTAGCACAGATACGCAGTATTTT. This codes for CASSFLLTEPSSTDTQYF.

This chain connects TRBV5-1 to TRBJ1-5; D is possibly TRBD1 (6 bases). CDR1 is SGHRS, CDR2 YFSETQ, per germline. This CDR3 is built from 14 residues. V lost 3 bases and J lost 1, with 8 bases in between. In nucleotides, the CDR3 is TGCGCCAGCAGCTACGGACAGAGCAATCAGCCCCAGCATTTT. Translated, it gives CASSYGQSNQPQHF.

V usage is TRBV11-2 and J usage is TRBJ2-2; 10 nucleotides match TRBD1. CDR1 SGHAT and CDR2 FQNNGV come from the germline V gene. This CDR3 spans 15 amino acids. J lost 4 bases, V lost 2 bases, and 1 base had no gene match. The CDR3 DNA follows: TGTGCCAGCAGCTTAAGGACAGGGGGCACCGGGGAGCTGTTTTTT. This gives the protein CASSLRTGGTGELFF. Combining the CDR3 with reference TRBV11-2 and TRBJ2-2 gives the whole variable domain EAGVAQSPRYKIIEKRQSVAFWCNPISGHATLYWYQQILGQGPKLLIQFQNNGVVDDSQLPKDRFSAERLKGVDSTLKIQPAKLEDSAVYLCASSLRTGGTGELFFGEGSRLTVL.

The chain recombines TRBV12-3 or TRBV12-4 with TRBJ1-1; no reliable D call. The length of the CDR3 is 13 residues. Deletions cut 2 bases from V and 5 bases from J, with 9 bases between. The CDR3 DNA follows: TGTGCCAGCAGTTTAACCGGGGAGACTGAAGCTTTCTTT. Translation gives CASSLTGETEAFF.

The chain combines TRBV28 with TRBJ2-7; possibly TRBD1 for D (5 bases). The CDR3 totals 13 residues. Trimming pared 9 bases from V and 0 bases from J, leaving 12 bases between. Germline V CDR1 and CDR2: MDHEN, SYDVKM. Here the CDR3 DNA reads TGTGCCAGTTTTACCAGGGACTCCTACGAGCAGTACTTC. This gives the protein CASFTRDSYEQYF.

In this sample, this clone turned up a few times. This chain links TRBV2 with TRBJ1-6; maybe TRBD1 (5 bases). V was clipped by 5 bases and J by 10 bases, with 18 bases between them. CDR1 and CDR2 (germline): SNHLY, FYNNEI. The CDR3 runs to 15 residues. Here the CDR3 DNA reads TGTGCCAGCAGTAAGAATGGGGGGGGTCGATCACCCCTCCACTTT. Its translation is CASSKNGGGRSPLHF. The entire variable domain, with the rest obtained from reference TRBV2 and TRBJ1-6, is as follows: EPEVTQTPSHQVTQMGQEVILRCVPISNHLYFYWYRQILGQKVEFLVSFYNNEISEKSEIFDDQFSVERPDGSNFTLKIRSTKLEDSAMYFCASSKNGGGRSPLHFGNGTRLTVT.

This clone has only a few counts. This sequence joins TRBV6-2 or TRBV6-3 and TRBJ1-1, with 9 bases fitting TRBD1. The germline V gene has CDR1 MNHEY and CDR2 SVGEGT. V gave up 1 base and J gave up 10 bases; unmatched junction bases: 10. The CDR3 sequence is 15 residues long. CDR3 sequence (DNA): TGTGCCAGCAGTTACTGGGGGACAGGGAAGATCGGAGCTTTCTTT. Amino acid sequence: CASSYWGTGKIGAFF.

The rearrangement joins TRBV2 to TRBJ2-7, with 11 bases lining up with TRBD1. The CDR3 totals 16 residues. After removal of 5 bases from V and 4 bases from J, the junction contained 10 bases not matched to a gene. Germline-derived CDR1 and CDR2 are SNHLY and FYNNEI. The CDR3 DNA reads as TGTGCCAGCAGTCTGGGGGGGACAGGGGGTTTTTACGAGCAGTACTTC. It translates to CASSLGGTGGFYEQYF. Combining the CDR3 with reference TRBV2 and TRBJ2-7 gives the whole variable domain EPEVTQTPSHQVTQMGQEVILRCVPISNHLYFYWYRQILGQKVEFLVSFYNNEISEKSEIFDDQFSVERPDGSNFTLKIRSTKLEDSAMYFCASSLGGTGGFYEQYFGPGTRLTVT.

The V gene is TRBV7-3, the J gene TRBJ2-3; D may be TRBD2 (6 bases). CDR1 and CDR2 (germline): SGHTA, FQGTGA. V lost 2 bases to trimming and J lost 6 bases, with 24 bases between them. The CDR3 length is 18 residues. In DNA form, the CDR3 reads TGTGCCAGCAGCTTAGGCAAATTTGGCGGGGACCCCAGGGATACGCAGTATTTT. Protein: CASSLGKFGGDPRDTQYF.

The chain joins TRBV19 to TRBJ1-5; 8 bases are a match to TRBD1. The length of the CDR3 is 14 residues. V lost 4 bases and J lost 4; bases outside the gene matches: 3. Germline V CDR1 and CDR2: LNHDA, SQIVND (reference sequence). As DNA, the CDR3 is TGTGCCAGTAGTAGCAGACAGGGGAATCAGCCCCAGCATTTT. As protein: CASSSRQGNQPQHF.